Many counts were recorded for the clone carrying this TCR beta chain. RNA transcripts yielded amplified TCR beta CDR3 regions. Using the HTBI primer set, a first-round RT-PCR was run on the TCR CDR3. TCRdb fed the multiplex PCR reads into MiXCR, producing one record per CDR3 protein. The sample gives about 400,000 distinct CDR3 sequences, about 15% of which show up once; about a quarter is in the top ten. The sample belongs to a study of T cells in Graves' hyperthyroidism and ophthalmopathy. The CDR3 runs to 15 residues. Trimming removed 4 bases from V and 5 bases from J; junction bases left unmatched: 6. Germline V gives CDR1 SGHAT, CDR2 FQDESV (reference sequence).

Sample: blood. The clonotype originates from a woman between 18 and 29 years old with Graves' hyperthyroidism that later progressed to Graves' ophthalmopathy. V is TRBV11-1 and J is TRBJ2-1; 9 nucleotides match TRBD1. The CDR3 region has the DNA TGTGCCAGCAGCTCCGGGACAGGGCGTAACAATGAGCAGTTCTTC. Residues: CASSSGTGRNNEQFF. Supplemented by reference TRBV11-1 and TRBJ2-1, the full variable domain reads EAEVAQSPRYKITEKSQAVAFWCDPISGHATLYWYRQILGQGPELLVQFQDESVVDDSQLPKDRFSAERLKGVDSTLKIQPAELGDSAMYLCASSSGTGRNNEQFFGPGTRLTVL.